This TCR beta chain stems from a study of T cell responses to AZD1222 COVID-19 vaccine. Study findings and constraints: It was only after the peak T cell response that any repertoires were sampled. Seropositivity was recorded at baseline in only a handful of AZD1222 recipients. Females outnumbered males among donors, who were mostly white British; clonal diversity was possibly underestimated.

This table comes from immunoSEQ multiplex PCR, and its TCRdb copy is limited to in-frame clones, with some not included. The data show roughly 140,000 clones, with about 91% seen just once and about a tenth held by the top ten. CDR1 is WSHSY, CDR2 SAAADI, per germline. V gave up 6 bases and J gave up 1 base, with 9 bases separating them. The CDR3 is made up of 13 amino acids. The sample holds a few counts of this clone. Its target is unknown. This TCR derives from an adult who received the AZD1222 COVID-19 vaccine. Sequencing used peripheral blood, obtained 28 days after the second AZD1222 dose. The genes are TRBV10-2 and TRBJ1-1; D is undetermined. CDR3 bases: TGCGCCAGCAGCCCCGTCGAGAACACTGAAGCTTTCTTT. Translating gives CASSPVENTEAFF.